Following are 24 T cell receptor beta chains from one sample sequenced in a study of blood T cell repertoires in COVID-19. Sequencing was performed with immunoSEQ multiplex PCR; in TCRdb, only in-frame clones are kept and a portion is missing. The data contain roughly 350,000 clones, almost 90% of them singletons. Material: peripheral blood. These TCRs come from an older woman with COVID-19, enrolled during active disease.

This sequence joins TRBV19 and TRBJ1-1; 12 nucleotides agree with TRBD1. The germline V gene encodes CDR1 LNHDA and CDR2 SQIVND (reference sequence). The CDR3 runs 17 residues. The J segment lost 4 bases and the V segment lost 4 bases, leaving 10 bases of the junction unmatched. CDR3 region: CASSTPPGQGAGTEAFF. CDR3 bases: TGTGCCAGTAGTACTCCCCCGGGACAGGGGGCAGGCACTGAAGCTTTCTTT.

A single count supports this clone. V is TRBV9 and J is TRBJ2-2; 12 positions agree with TRBD2. Trimming took 2 bases from V and 3 from J; bases not matched to a gene: 5. Germline CDR1 is SGDLS and CDR2 is YYNGEE. The CDR3 has 17 residues. CDR3 in amino acids: CASSVSGTSGYTGELFF. The CDR3 DNA follows: TGTGCCAGCAGCGTGTCCGGGACTAGCGGGTACACCGGGGAGCTGTTTTTT.

The chain recombines TRBV5-4 with TRBJ2-5, with D perhaps matching TRBD2 (7 bases). Trimming took off 0 bases at V and 5 bases at J, with 17 bases between the two ends. CDR3 length: 16 residues. Germline loops: CDR1 SGHNT, CDR2 YYREEE (reference sequence). CDR3 residues: CASSLANREGDETQYF. CDR3 sequence (DNA): TGTGCCAGCAGCTTGGCGAACAGGGAGGGTGACGAGACCCAGTACTTC.

V is TRBV6-4 and J is TRBJ1-5, with 7 bases fitting TRBD1. With V trimmed by 3 bases and J by 6 bases, 8 bases remained unmatched. CDR1 MRHNA and CDR2 SNTAGT come from the germline V gene. The CDR3 spans 15 residues. For the CDR3, the DNA is TGTGCCAGCAGTGAAAAGGGGGCGCGGTCTCAGCCCCAGCATTTT. Its translation: CASSEKGARSQPQHF.

V usage is TRBV30 and J usage is TRBJ2-5; D call uncertain. This CDR3 region has 14 residues. The germline CDR1 and CDR2 sequences are GTSNPN and SVGIG (reference sequence). V lost 0 bases and J lost 5, with 13 bases in between. CDR3 DNA sequence: TGTGCCTGGAGTGTAGGTCCCAAGAGGGAGACCCAGTACTTC. Protein: CAWSVGPKRETQYF. Together with reference TRBV30 and TRBJ2-5, the CDR3 gives the full variable domain: SQTIHQWPATLVQPVGSPLSLECTVEGTSNPNLYWYRQAAGRGLQLLFYSVGIGQISSEVPQNLSASRPQDRQFILSSKKLLLSDSGFYLCAWSVGPKRETQYFGPGTRLLVL.

The CDR3 region has the DNA TGTGCCAGCAGTGCCCCGGGGGATTCACCCCTCCACTTT. Protein sequence: CASSAPGDSPLHF. This sequence joins TRBV27 and TRBJ1-6, with a weak D call TRBD1 (5 bases). Germline loops: CDR1 MNHEY, CDR2 SMNVEV (reference sequence). V lost 5 bases and J 8 bases, leaving 10 bases between the germline ends. CDR3 length: 13 amino acids.

This clone has more than one count but fewer than ten. The V gene is TRBV5-1, the J gene TRBJ1-4; the D is unclear. The ends were cut back, 4 bases at V and 0 bases at J, with 7 bases in the middle. The germline V gene has CDR1 SGHRS and CDR2 YFSETQ. CDR3 size: 14 residues. CDR3 in DNA: TGCGCCAGCAGCCAACAGTCAACTAATGAAAAACTGTTTTTT. Translation: CASSQQSTNEKLFF.

The chain couples TRBV7-2 to TRBJ1-2; no clear D gene. From germline, CDR1 is SGHTA and CDR2 FQGNSA. V lost 3 bases and J 1 base, leaving 12 bases between the germline ends. This CDR3 has 15 amino acids. The DNA of the CDR3 is TGTGCCAGCAGCTTCACGGGAGATCTTAACTATGGCTACACCTTC. Translation: CASSFTGDLNYGYTF.

The chain employs TRBV14 and TRBJ1-3; TRBD1 might be the D (5 bases). Germline V gene data show CDR1 as SGHDN and CDR2 as FVKESK. Trimming took off 5 bases at V and 2 bases at J, with 10 bases between the two ends. The CDR3 contains 14 residues. CDR3: CASSYGGAGNTIYF. The CDR3 DNA follows: TGTGCCAGCAGCTACGGAGGGGCTGGAAACACCATATATTTT. Supplemented by reference TRBV14 and TRBJ1-3, the full variable domain reads EAGVTQFPSHSVIEKGQTVTLRCDPISGHDNLYWYRRVMGKEIKFLLHFVKESKQDESGMPNNRFLAERTGGTYSTLKVQPAELEDSGVYFCASSYGGAGNTIYFGEGSWLTVV.

Turning to this clone: Since a much larger clone is just one base distant, this may be a read error. The chain couples TRBV7-7 to TRBJ2-2; 13 positions match TRBD2. CDR3 length: 15 amino acids. Germline CDR1 SSHAT, CDR2 FNYEAQ (reference sequence). The V segment lost 4 bases and the J segment 5 bases; nucleotides outside the gene matches: 1. The CDR3 DNA reads TGTGCCAGCAGCTCGGGACTAGCGGGGACCGGGGAGCTGTTTTTT. It translates to CASSSGLAGTGELFF. Full variable domain (missing parts from reference TRBV7-7 and TRBJ2-2): GAGVSQSPRYKVTKRGQDVTLRCDPISSHATLYWYQQALGQGPEFLTYFNYEAQPDKSGLPSDRFSAERPEGSISTLTIQRTEQRDSAMYRCASSSGLAGTGELFFGEGSRLTVL.

The chain joins TRBV9 to TRBJ1-2; TRBD1 is a possible D gene (5 bases). V lost 0 bases, J lost 7 bases, and 19 bases lay in between. Germline-derived CDR1 and CDR2 are SGDLS and YYNGEE. CDR3 length: 16 residues. CDR3 protein: CASSVGGTGTGVGYTF. The CDR3 DNA follows: TGTGCCAGCAGCGTAGGAGGAACCGGGACGGGGGTTGGCTACACCTTC.

The genes are TRBV25-1 and TRBJ1-6; D is possibly TRBD1 (5 bases). Germline-derived CDR1 and CDR2 are MGHDK and SYGVNS. This CDR3 is built from 18 residues. Between the trimmed V and J ends, which lost 4 bases and 9 bases, there was a span of 25 bases. CDR3 sequence reads: CASSAKPPGGPKGSPLHF. CDR3 sequence (DNA): TGTGCCAGCAGTGCCAAGCCCCCGGGGGGACCCAAAGGTTCACCCCTCCACTTT.

V usage is TRBV5-1 and J usage is TRBJ1-2, with TRBD1 identical over 9 bases. Trimming at V came to 4 bases and at J to 6 bases, leaving 7 bases not matched to a gene. CDR3 length: 14 amino acids. Germline CDR1 and CDR2: SGHRS and YFSETQ. For the CDR3, the DNA is TGCGCCAGCAGCCGACAGGGGGAAGACGATGGCTACACCTTC. Translating gives CASSRQGEDDGYTF.

This sequence joins TRBV27 and TRBJ2-2; TRBD1 agrees at 7 bases. The CDR3 contains 16 residues. Looked up from germline, CDR1 is MNHEY and CDR2 is SMNVEV (reference sequence). The V gene end was trimmed by 1 base and the J gene end by 3 bases; junction bases not matched to a gene: 5. The CDR3 region has the DNA TGTGCCAGCAGTTTATTGGCCAGGGGGTACACCGGGGAGCTGTTTTTT. It codes for CASSLLARGYTGELFF.

This chain links TRBV19 with TRBJ2-7; TRBD2 might be the D (5 bases). V lost 5 bases to trimming and J lost 4 bases, with 21 bases between them. Germline loops: CDR1 LNHDA, CDR2 SQIVND (reference sequence). The CDR3 is 16 amino acids. The CDR3 here is CASSPRTGPVPYEQYF. DNA of the CDR3: TGTGCCAGTAGTCCAAGGACTGGCCCCGTTCCGTACGAGCAGTACTTC. Based on the CDR3 plus reference TRBV19 and TRBJ2-7, the full variable domain is DGGITQSPKYLFRKEGQNVTLSCEQNLNHDAMYWYRQDPGQGLRLIYYSQIVNDFQKGDIAEGYSVSREKKESFPLTVTSAQKNPTAFYLCASSPRTGPVPYEQYFGPGTRLTVT.

V usage is TRBV6-1 and J usage is TRBJ1-1; no definite D call. CDR3 length: 14 residues. Germline V lookup: CDR1 MNHNS, CDR2 SASEGT. V gave up 1 base and J gave up 6 bases, with 12 bases separating them. The DNA for the CDR3 is TGTGCCAGCAGTGAAGATAAGAGGATATCTGAAGCTTTCTTT. It is translated as CASSEDKRISEAFF.

This chain connects TRBV12-3 or TRBV12-4 to TRBJ2-7; D perhaps matches TRBD2 (6 bases). V was cut by 4 bases and J by 0 bases, with 7 bases left in between. The CDR3 contains 13 residues. The CDR3 sequence is CASSSGSSYEQYF. The DNA for the CDR3 is TGTGCCAGCAGTTCCGGGAGCTCCTACGAGCAGTACTTC.

The V and J genes are TRBV7-8 and TRBJ1-2; D is unclear. This CDR3 is built from 12 residues. V lost 5 bases, J lost 6 bases, and 10 bases lay in between. Germline CDR1 and CDR2: SGHVS and FQNEAQ. The CDR3 loop is CASSPNSNGYTF. In DNA, the CDR3 is TGTGCCAGCAGCCCGAACAGCAATGGCTACACCTTC.

This clone is a singleton in its sample. The chain joins TRBV9 to TRBJ2-6; D unresolved. The V end was cut by 4 bases, the J end by 3 bases, with 8 bases between. CDR3 length equals 14 residues. Germline assignment: CDR1 SGDLS and CDR2 YYNGEE. DNA for the CDR3: TGTGCCAGCAGCCCCCGGGTTGGGGCCAACGTCCTGACTTTC. This translates into CASSPRVGANVLTF. Together with reference TRBV9 and TRBJ2-6, the CDR3 gives the full variable domain: DSGVTQTPKHLITATGQRVTLRCSPRSGDLSVYWYQQSLDQGLQFLIQYYNGEERAKGNILERFSAQQFPDLHSELNLSSLELGDSALYFCASSPRVGANVLTFGAGSRLTVL.

J is TRBJ2-5 and V is TRBV7-9, with D possibly matching TRBD1 (5 bases). Germline V gene lookup returns CDR1 SEHNR and CDR2 FQNEAQ (reference sequence). V lost 5 bases and J 5 bases, leaving 15 bases between the germline ends. The CDR3 consists of 14 residues. The CDR3 here is CASSPWASGETQYF. In nucleotides, the CDR3 is TGTGCCAGCAGCCCCTGGGCTTCAGGGGAGACCCAGTACTTC.

In DNA, the CDR3 is TGTGCCACCAGTGATCCTGGACAGGGATGGGCCGGGGAGCTGTTTTTT. It translates to CATSDPGQGWAGELFF. The chain carries TRBV24-1 and TRBJ2-2; 8 positions match TRBD1. The CDR3 is made up of 16 amino acids. CDR1 is KGHDR and CDR2 is SFDVKD in the germline V gene. V lost 3 bases to trimming and J lost 6 bases; unmatched junction nucleotides: 8.

The chain recombines TRBV27 with TRBJ1-3, with a possible D match to TRBD1 (5 bases). The V and J ends lost 6 bases and 0 bases respectively, with 12 bases between them. This CDR3 has 15 residues. In germline, CDR1 is MNHEY, CDR2 SMNVEV (reference sequence). CDR3 sequence reads: CASSSGGSSGNTIYF. The DNA of the CDR3 is TGTGCCAGCAGCTCGGGGGGAAGCTCTGGAAACACCATATATTTT.

The table lists this clone with a few counts. The V and J genes are TRBV3-1 (or the pseudogene TRBV3-2) and TRBJ1-2; 11 bases line up with TRBD1. CDR1 is LGHDT, CDR2 YNNKEL, per germline (reference sequence). The CDR3 runs to 15 residues. After removal of 3 bases from V and 8 bases from J, the junction contained 8 bases not matched to a gene. The CDR3 sequence is CASSHGGQGDNGYTF. DNA of the CDR3: TGTGCCAGCAGCCACGGGGGACAGGGGGATAACGGCTACACCTTC.

This chain links TRBV4-1 with TRBJ1-2; TRBD1 agrees at 11 bases. The germline V gene encodes CDR1 MGHRA and CDR2 YSYEKL. This CDR3 is 16 amino acids long. Trimming cost V 3 bases and J 8 bases; bases outside gene matches: 11. The CDR3 sequence is CASSHLQGTGGLGYTF. CDR3 in DNA: TGCGCCAGCAGCCATCTGCAGGGGACAGGGGGTTTAGGCTACACCTTC.